Given below is one T cell receptor (beta chain) in context. This sample is part of a study of shared clonotypes between healthy human individuals. CD8 cells classed as naive were CD45RO-negative and positively selected for CCR7, excluding terminally differentiated effector memory CD45RA+ cells. As processed by the authors: In the immunoSEQ data, sequences were junction-only and lacked quality scores, so filtering differed. Assay used: immunoSEQ multiplex PCR; TCRdb lists only in-frame clones, some missing. For V, J and clone size, that table is used; D and trimming come from the DNA. The table lists 2 million or so clones, roughly 94% of them singletons, with 0.9% to 1.3% in the top ten. The CDR3 length is 16 residues.

This receptor was identified in a man younger than 30 in good health. Sequencing was carried out using naive CD8+ T cells sorted from blood. The chain carries TRBV21-1 and TRBJ2-1; the table's TRBD1 call for D was not verified on the DNA. TRBV21-1 corresponds to a pseudogene. The CDR3 coding sequence is TGTGCCAGCAGCATCCGCCGGGGACAGGGGGCGAATGAGCAGTTCTTC. It translates to CASSIRRGQGANEQFF.